The TCR beta chain described here comes from a study of ipilimumab plus nivolumab after autologous stem cell transplantation. The protocol was immunoSEQ multiplex PCR, while the TCRdb copy is restricted to in-frame clones and leaves out a portion. The sample includes over 15,000 clones, around 80% of them seen just once. This clone was picked up a small number of times. Ipilimumab, 1 mg/kg, started 14 to 28 days after autologous transplant. Through week 26, nivolumab 3 mg/kg IV was given weeks 1, 4, 7, 10, then biweekly. The CDR3 spans 13 residues. Germline CDR1 and CDR2: GTSNPN and SVGIG (reference sequence). V shed 2 bases and J shed 5 bases, with 7 bases lying between them.

The sample was PBMCs, taken in a trial of ipilimumab plus nivolumab as post-transplant consolidation. V usage is TRBV30 and J usage is TRBJ1-6; a weak D match, TRBD1 (5 bases). This receptor was taken from a male donor with diffuse large B-cell lymphoma. CDR3 loop: CAWSLTDNSPLHF. CDR3 sequence (DNA): TGTGCCTGGAGTCTGACAGATAATTCACCCCTCCACTTT.